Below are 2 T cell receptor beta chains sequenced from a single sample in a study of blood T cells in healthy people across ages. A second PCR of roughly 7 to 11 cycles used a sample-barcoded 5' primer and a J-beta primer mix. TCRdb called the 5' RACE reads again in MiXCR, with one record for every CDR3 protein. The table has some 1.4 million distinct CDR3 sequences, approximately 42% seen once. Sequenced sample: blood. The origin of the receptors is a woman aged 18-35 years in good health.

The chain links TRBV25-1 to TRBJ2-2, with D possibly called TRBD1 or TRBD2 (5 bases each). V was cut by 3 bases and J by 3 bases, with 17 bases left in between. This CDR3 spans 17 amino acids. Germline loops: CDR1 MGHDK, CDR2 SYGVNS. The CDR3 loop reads CASSDGGPGFDTGELFF. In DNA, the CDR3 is TGTGCCAGCAGTGATGGGGGACCGGGATTTGACACCGGGGAGCTGTTTTTT.

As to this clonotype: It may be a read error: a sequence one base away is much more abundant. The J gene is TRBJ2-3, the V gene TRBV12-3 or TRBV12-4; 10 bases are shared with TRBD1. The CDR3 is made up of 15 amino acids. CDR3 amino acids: CASSPGQGSTDTEYF. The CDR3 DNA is TGTGCCAGCAGTCCGGGACAGGGGAGCACAGATACGGAGTATTTT.